This T cell receptor beta chain emerged from a study of CD8 T cells in ankylosing spondylitis. Trimming took 2 bases from V and 8 from J, leaving 13 bases between them. Germline V gene sequence: CDR1 SNHLY, CDR2 FYNNEI. This CDR3 comprises 14 residues. Whole-study findings and limits: Prior work had noted some motif variants in reactive arthritis blood and synovial fluid. Made up of several highly homologous variants, a TCR beta motif appeared characteristic of ankylosing spondylitis blood. Relatively rare in peripheral blood, disease-linked clones were also CD8+.

It was by quantitative 5'-RACE with molecular barcodes that TCR beta libraries were made. TCRdb re-called the 5' RACE reads with MiXCR, one entry per CDR3 protein. Here the sample spans some 340,000 distinct CDR3 sequences, roughly 14% being singletons. As to this clonotype: Its target is not known.

The sequencing input was blood, either unsorted or a sorted T cell fraction (not recorded which). The TCR sequence derives from a male donor with ankylosing spondylitis or in good health (not recorded which). The gene calls are TRBV2 and TRBJ2-1; possibly TRBD1 for D (6 bases). Written as DNA, the CDR3 is TGTGCCAGCAGTGAAAGGACAGTCAGGCATGAGCAGTTCTTC. Amino acids: CASSERTVRHEQFF.